This T cell receptor beta chain was recovered during a study of blood T cells in healthy people across ages. This CDR3 contains 13 residues. Germline values: CDR1 SEHNR, CDR2 FQNEAQ (reference sequence). The junction had 4 bases not matched to a gene; V was cut back by 11 bases and J by 7 bases. This clonotype showed up just a few times. Using a J-beta primer mix together with a sample-barcoded 5' primer, a second PCR was run for about 7 to 12 cycles. From the 5' RACE reads, TCRdb called clonotypes with MiXCR, one entry per CDR3 protein. The table has hundreds of thousands of distinct CDR3 sequences, around 25% seen once. The same data also contributed to another study, on T cells of mothers and their children.

The rearrangement uses TRBV7-9 and TRBJ2-1; 14 nucleotides line up with TRBD2. The sample comprised blood. The sequence was obtained from a boy younger than 18 in good health. CDR3 nucleotide sequence: TGTGCCGTGGGACTAGCGGGAGTTAATGAGCAGTTCTTC. Encoded protein: CAVGLAGVNEQFF.